The present TCR beta chain was sequenced within a study of T cell changes during pregnancy in multiple sclerosis. Some clones are missing from TCRdb's copy, which holds only in-frame ones; the method was immunoSEQ multiplex PCR. The data hold some 45,000 clones, with nearly 90% observed a single time. CDR1 is SGDLS and CDR2 is YYNGEE in the germline V gene. This CDR3 has 15 amino acids. Losses at the gene ends were 2 bases for V and 9 bases for J; bases not matched to a gene: 9. Specimen: CD4+ T cells from peripheral blood mononuclear cells, collected after pregnancy. This TCR came from a female donor with multiple sclerosis, enrolled in a pregnancy study. The J gene is TRBJ2-1, the V gene TRBV9, with 9 nucleotides matching TRBD2. Here the CDR3 reads CASSVRSSGEGEQFF. CDR3 sequence (DNA): TGTGCCAGCAGCGTGAGGTCTAGCGGGGAGGGTGAGCAGTTCTTC.